The clone carrying this T cell receptor beta chain was seen repeatedly, ten times or more. Its cognate antigen is unknown. This specimen belongs to a study of T-cell reconstitution after alpha-beta-depleted transplantation in children. Study-wide results and limits: Once a year had passed after transplant, T-cell counts and diversity came mostly from newly produced T cells. In patients about two months after transplant, alpha-beta T cells reportedly arose from several hundred expanded graft clones. Elevated TCRbeta diversity at day 60 was traced, in some patients, to surviving recipient T cells and thymic progenitors.

During its preparation, the TCRbeta library received unique molecular identifiers. TCRdb recomputed calls from the PCR reads with MiXCR, one row per CDR3 protein. The sample includes approximately 190,000 distinct CDR3 sequences, roughly 8.3% of them seen just once. The TCR sequence derives from a male patient aged 2 to 10 who had a stem cell transplant for acute myeloid leukemia, so the T cells may come from the graft donor. The sample was PBMCs, mostly from graft donor cells, taken 360 days after TCRalphabeta/CD19-depleted stem cell transplant.

CDR3 sequence (DNA): TGTGCCAGCAGCCAAGCCTGGCAGAACGAGCAGTTCTTC. It yields the protein CASSQAWQNEQFF. The rearrangement links TRBV4-2 to TRBJ2-1; D ambiguous. The germline CDR1 and CDR2 sequences are LGHNA and YNFKEQ. Deletions cut 1 base from V and 10 bases from J, with 11 bases between. This CDR3 has 13 amino acids.